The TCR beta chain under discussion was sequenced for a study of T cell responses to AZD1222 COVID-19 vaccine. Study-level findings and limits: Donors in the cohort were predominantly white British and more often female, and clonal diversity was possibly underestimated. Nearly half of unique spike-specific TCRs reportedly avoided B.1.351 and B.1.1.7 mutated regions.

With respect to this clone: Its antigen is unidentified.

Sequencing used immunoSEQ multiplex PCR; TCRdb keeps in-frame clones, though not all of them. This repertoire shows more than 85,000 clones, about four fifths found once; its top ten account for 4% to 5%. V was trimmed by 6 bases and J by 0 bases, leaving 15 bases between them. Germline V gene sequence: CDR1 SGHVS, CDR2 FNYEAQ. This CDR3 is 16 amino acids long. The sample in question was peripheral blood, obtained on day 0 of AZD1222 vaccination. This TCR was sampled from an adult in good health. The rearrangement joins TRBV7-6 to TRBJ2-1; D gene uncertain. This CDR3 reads CASSSLARSSYNEQFF. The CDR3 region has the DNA TGTGCCAGCAGTTCACTCGCAAGGAGCTCCTACAATGAGCAGTTCTTC.